These 30 T cell receptor beta chains share one sample of origin, sequenced in a study of T cells in Graves' hyperthyroidism and ophthalmopathy. Regions amplified from RNA transcripts were the TCR beta CDR3 regions. The HTBI set primed first-round TCR CDR3 RT-PCR. TCRdb ran MiXCR on the multiplex PCR reads and lists one entry per CDR3 protein. The repertoire holds 730,000 or so distinct CDR3 sequences, 15% to 20% seen once, with approximately 16% in the top ten. Sequenced: blood. The receptors originated from a woman in her fifties or sixties with Graves' hyperthyroidism that later progressed to Graves' ophthalmopathy.

This clonotype was counted ten times or more. This chain connects TRBV6-1 to TRBJ2-7; D remains unclear. This CDR3 comprises 13 residues. The germline V and J ends were trimmed by 5 bases and 2 bases, with 10 bases remaining between them. Germline assignment: CDR1 MNHNS and CDR2 SASEGT. CDR3 coding DNA: TGTGCCAGCAGTCCCAACCCAGCCTACGAGCAGTACTTC. It codes for CASSPNPAYEQYF.

This clonotype was recorded a few times. CDR3 DNA sequence: TGTGCCAGCAGTGACCGGGGGGCCAGCACAGATACGCAGTATTTT. It specifies CASSDRGASTDTQYF. This sequence joins TRBV6-1 and TRBJ2-3, with D possibly matching TRBD2 (7 bases). CDR3 length equals 15 residues. The germline gives CDR1 MNHNS, CDR2 SASEGT. Trimming pared 3 bases from V and 0 bases from J, leaving 10 bases between.

The chain uses TRBV12-3 or TRBV12-4 and TRBJ1-5, with TRBD1 matching over 9 bases. Trimming removed 3 bases from V and 6 bases from J; junction bases left unmatched: 6. CDR3 size: 15 residues. The CDR3 DNA follows: TGTGCCAGCAGTTTTACAGGGGGCGCCGGTCAGCCCCAGCATTTT. Protein: CASSFTGGAGQPQHF.

Many counts were recorded for this clonotype. V gene TRBV7-2 combines with J gene TRBJ1-2; no definite D call. From germline, CDR1 is SGHTA and CDR2 FQGNSA. The V gene lost 0 bases and the J gene lost 4 bases, with 9 bases spanning the gap. The CDR3 is 14 amino acids. CDR3 DNA: TGTGCCAGCAGCTTAGCCTCTGGGGTCTATGGCTACACCTTC. Translating gives CASSLASGVYGYTF.

The chain links TRBV6-4 to TRBJ2-3; D is unresolved. Trimming took 2 bases from V and 2 from J, leaving 5 bases between them. CDR3 length: 13 amino acids. CDR1 and CDR2 from the germline V gene are MRHNA and SNTAGT. The CDR3 DNA follows: TGTGCCAGCAGTGACGGCAACACAGATACGCAGTATTTT. This gives the protein CASSDGNTDTQYF.

This chain uses TRBV20-1 with TRBJ2-1; D gene unclear. CDR3 length: 13 residues. Germline CDR1 is DFQATT and CDR2 is SNEGSKA (reference sequence). V shed 5 bases and J shed 9 bases, with 17 bases lying between them. The CDR3 DNA is TGCAGTGCTCTCCCCGCCCCGGTCGGTGAGCAGTTCTTC. Amino acid sequence: CSALPAPVGEQFF.

This sequence joins TRBV20-1 and TRBJ2-1; D not resolved. This CDR3 region has 13 residues. Germline V gene sequence: CDR1 DFQATT, CDR2 SNEGSKA (reference sequence). Between the trimmed V and J ends, which lost 2 bases and 5 bases, there was a span of 10 bases. In DNA, the CDR3 is TGCAGTGCTAGACTACTGAATCACAATGAGCAGTTCTTC. Its protein is CSARLLNHNEQFF.

This chain uses TRBV14 with TRBJ2-2; D unclear. Germline CDR1 is SGHDN and CDR2 is FVKESK. CDR3 size: 12 residues. Trimming pared 5 bases from V and 6 bases from J, leaving 7 bases between. CDR3 loop: CASSWPSGELFF. In DNA, the CDR3 is TGTGCCAGCAGCTGGCCGTCCGGGGAGCTGTTTTTT.

This clonotype came up many times. The DNA of the CDR3 is TGCGCCAGCAGCTTGGACAGTGGGGGGTATGGCTACACCTTC. Protein sequence: CASSLDSGGYGYTF. The V and J genes are TRBV5-1 and TRBJ1-2; D is possibly TRBD1 (5 bases). The CDR3 spans 14 residues. Germline V gives CDR1 SGHRS, CDR2 YFSETQ. V was cut by 0 bases and J by 5 bases, with 11 bases left in between.

This clonotype has at least ten counts. J is TRBJ2-5 and V is TRBV20-1; 8 bases fit TRBD2. CDR1 DFQATT and CDR2 SNEGSKA come from the germline V gene (reference sequence). The CDR3 consists of 13 residues. The trim removed 5 bases at V and 2 bases at J, leaving 4 bases unmatched. CDR3 protein: CSALAGGQETQYF. The CDR3, as DNA: TGCAGTGCTCTAGCGGGCGGTCAAGAGACCCAGTACTTC.

This clonotype was detected many times. The chain has TRBV7-6 and TRBJ1-5; D remains unclear. The CDR3 contains 17 residues. V lost 4 bases and J lost 0, with 16 bases in between. CDR1 is SGHVS and CDR2 is FNYEAQ in the germline V gene. DNA of the CDR3: TGTGCCAGCAGCTCGTTGGGCGGACGGCCTAGCAATCAGCCCCAGCATTTT. Translating gives CASSSLGGRPSNQPQHF. Drawing the rest from reference TRBV7-6 and TRBJ1-5, the complete variable domain is GAGVSQSPRYKVTKRGQDVALRCDPISGHVSLYWYRQALGQGPEFLTYFNYEAQQDKSGLPNDRFSAERPEGSISTLTIQRTEQRDSAMYRCASSSLGGRPSNQPQHFGDGTRLSIL.

The chain combines TRBV6-1 with TRBJ2-1; D is unclear. The V end was cut by 6 bases, the J end by 6 bases, with 18 bases between. CDR3 length equals 15 residues. Germline V gene data show CDR1 as MNHNS and CDR2 as SASEGT. The CDR3 DNA follows: TGTGCCAGCAGGGACCTCGGAGCAGTGGGCAATGAGCAGTTCTTC. Its protein product is CASRDLGAVGNEQFF.

In nucleotides, the CDR3 is TGTGCCTGTCACACGGGACAGCCTGAAGCTTTCTTT. This encodes CACHTGQPEAFF. V usage is TRBV30 and J usage is TRBJ1-1, with 7 bases lining up with TRBD1. Germline V gene sequence: CDR1 GTSNPN, CDR2 SVGIG (reference sequence). V was pared by 6 bases and J by 6 bases, with 7 bases of the junction left unmatched. The length of the CDR3 is 12 residues.

In this sample, this clonotype turned up a few times. The genes are TRBV9 and TRBJ2-1, with 7 nucleotides matching TRBD2. Trimming at V came to 0 bases and at J to 4 bases, leaving 16 bases not matched to a gene. Per the germline V gene, CDR1 is SGDLS and CDR2 is YYNGEE. The CDR3 has 19 residues. The CDR3 nucleotides read TGTGCCAGCAGCGTAGCGGGACTACCCGGGGTAGCGACTTACAATGAGCAGTTCTTC. Translated, it gives CASSVAGLPGVATYNEQFF.

Ten or more counts support this clonotype. The V call is TRBV2, the J call TRBJ2-1; no clear D. Germline values: CDR1 SNHLY, CDR2 FYNNEI. Trimming shortened V by 4 bases and J by 9 bases, and 7 bases separated the two germline ends. The CDR3 totals 11 residues. DNA for the CDR3: TGTGCCAGCAGTGGATATAGTGAGCAGTTCTTC. It encodes CASSGYSEQFF.

This clonotype was detected many times. The rearrangement uses TRBV2 and TRBJ2-3, with D tentatively TRBD1 (6 bases). The CDR3 has 12 residues. Per germline, CDR1 SNHLY and CDR2 FYNNEI. Trimming cost V 10 bases and J 4 bases, with 12 bases left between them. The CDR3 loop is CATSWGPDTQYF. CDR3 DNA sequence: TGTGCCACCTCGTGGGGGCCAGATACGCAGTATTTT.

This clonotype was picked up many times. V is TRBV4-2 and J is TRBJ1-2; no definite D call. The CDR3 is 15 amino acids. Germline V gives CDR1 LGHNA, CDR2 YNFKEQ. V was trimmed by 5 bases and J by 3 bases, leaving 16 bases between them. Written as DNA, the CDR3 is TGTGCCAGCAGCACCGCGCCAGGAGGAGACTATGGCTACACCTTC. Translated: CASSTAPGGDYGYTF.

This clonotype has a handful of counts. V usage is TRBV20-1 and J usage is TRBJ2-3, with TRBD2 identical over 8 bases. V lost 1 base to trimming and J lost 8 bases; unmatched junction nucleotides: 5. CDR1 and CDR2 from the germline V gene are DFQATT and SNEGSKA (reference sequence). The CDR3 covers 13 residues. The CDR3 DNA reads as TGCAGTGCTAGAGCTGCGGGGGGCGGTACGCAGTATTTT. Protein sequence: CSARAAGGGTQYF.

This clonotype was detected many times. This rearrangement joins TRBV28 to TRBJ1-2; possible D gene TRBD1, 5 bases. Germline CDR1 reads MDHEN; CDR2 reads SYDVKM. V was pared by 6 bases and J by 3 bases, with 14 bases between. This CDR3 has 14 residues. The CDR3 sequence is CASRSSGTDYGYTF. DNA of the CDR3: TGTGCCAGCAGATCCTCCGGGACGGACTATGGCTACACCTTC.

The chain recombines TRBV7-9 with TRBJ1-2; 8 bases are shared with TRBD1. The CDR3 spans 16 residues. The V segment lost 0 bases and the J segment 2 bases; nucleotides outside the gene matches: 5. CDR1 is SEHNR and CDR2 is FQNEAQ in the germline V gene (reference sequence). The CDR3 reads CASSLAGQEINYGYTF. The DNA of the CDR3 is TGTGCCAGCAGCTTAGCGGGACAGGAAATAAACTATGGCTACACCTTC.

This sequence joins TRBV3-1 and TRBJ1-5; no definite D call. Looked up from germline, CDR1 is LGHDT and CDR2 is YNNKEL (reference sequence). This CDR3 region has 15 residues. V dropped 1 base and J dropped 4 bases, with 11 bases sitting between them. The CDR3 coding sequence is TGTGCCAGCAGCCAAGTATACAGCGGGAATCAGCCCCAGCATTTT. Its protein is CASSQVYSGNQPQHF. Based on the CDR3 plus reference TRBV3-1 and TRBJ1-5, the full variable domain is DTAVSQTPKYLVTQMGNDKSIKCEQNLGHDTMYWYKQDSKKFLKIMFSYNNKELIINETVPNRFSPKSPDKAHLNLHINSLELGDSAVYFCASSQVYSGNQPQHFGDGTRLSIL.

This chain links TRBV30 with TRBJ1-4, with D perhaps matching TRBD1 (5 bases). V was shortened by 3 bases and J by 12 bases, with 17 bases between the two germline ends. Looked up from germline, CDR1 is GTSNPN and CDR2 is SVGIG (reference sequence). CDR3 size: 13 residues. The CDR3 protein is CAWSLQGYGQLFF. Here the CDR3 DNA reads TGTGCCTGGAGCCTTCAGGGATACGGGCAACTGTTTTTT.

A few counts support this clonotype. The chain is built from TRBV7-9 and TRBJ1-2; no firm D call. Trimming cost V 1 base and J 3 bases, with 15 bases left between them. The CDR3 length is 16 residues. The germline CDR1 and CDR2 sequences are SEHNR and FQNEAQ (reference sequence). The DNA of the CDR3 is TGTGCCAGCAGCTTAGTGTCTAACAGAAATGACTATGGCTACACCTTC. This codes for CASSLVSNRNDYGYTF.

This clonotype was counted between two and nine times. The chain uses TRBV19 and TRBJ2-1, with 8 bases aligning to TRBD2. V lost 3 bases to trimming and J lost 0 bases; unmatched junction nucleotides: 16. In germline, CDR1 is LNHDA, CDR2 SQIVND (reference sequence). CDR3 length equals 20 residues. CDR3 bases: TGTGCCAGTAGTATCGGGGGGGGACACCGGGACTACAGCTCCTACAATGAGCAGTTCTTC. Residues: CASSIGGGHRDYSSYNEQFF.

This clonotype came up many times. V is TRBV6-1 and J is TRBJ2-7; D unresolved. Germline CDR1 and CDR2: MNHNS and SASEGT. V lost 3 bases, J lost 6 bases, and 15 bases lay in between. This CDR3 is 14 amino acids long. In nucleotides, the CDR3 is TGTGCCAGCAGTGACTGGACCGGAGCGTCCGAGCAGTACTTC. It codes for CASSDWTGASEQYF.

This clonotype has at least ten counts. The chain joins TRBV20-1 to TRBJ2-3; D ambiguous. Trimming cost V 6 bases and J 1 base, with 14 bases left between them. Germline V gene lookup returns CDR1 DFQATT and CDR2 SNEGSKA (reference sequence). The CDR3 extends over 14 amino acids. The CDR3 region has the DNA TGCAGTGCGATGCAGCCTGGGGGCACAGATACGCAGTATTTT. This gives the protein CSAMQPGGTDTQYF.

V gene TRBV6-5 combines with J gene TRBJ2-2; D gene uncertain. Germline V gene data show CDR1 as MNHEY and CDR2 as SVGAGI. V lost 3 bases and J 0 bases, leaving 8 bases between the germline ends. The length of the CDR3 is 15 residues. The CDR3 loop is CASSYLGSNTGELFF. In DNA form, the CDR3 reads TGTGCCAGCAGTTATTTGGGATCGAACACCGGGGAGCTGTTTTTT.

There are many counts of this clonotype. The CDR3 here is CSAPRTSGYNEQFF. The CDR3 DNA reads as TGCAGTGCCCCACGGACTAGCGGCTACAATGAGCAGTTCTTC. The chain combines TRBV20-1 with TRBJ2-1; 10 bases are a match to TRBD2. The CDR3 is made up of 14 amino acids. The junction had 5 bases not matched to a gene; V was cut back by 6 bases and J by 3 bases. Germline lookup yields CDR1 DFQATT and CDR2 SNEGSKA (reference sequence).

The genes are TRBV6-2 or TRBV6-3 and TRBJ1-6; the D is unclear. CDR3 length: 15 residues. The germline CDR1 and CDR2 sequences are MNHEY and SVGEGT. V was clipped by 0 bases and J by 8 bases, with 11 bases between them. CDR3 coding DNA: TGTGCCAGCAGTTACTCGAGGTATGGGGATTCACCCCTCCACTTT. It codes for CASSYSRYGDSPLHF.

V is TRBV7-3 and J is TRBJ2-2; a possible D gene is TRBD2 (6 bases). Germline-derived CDR1 and CDR2 are SGHTA and FQGTGA. V was cut by 5 bases and J by 4 bases, with 17 bases left in between. This CDR3 contains 16 residues. In DNA, the CDR3 is TGTGCCAGCAGCCCGGGACTTCCGCTTTCCACCGGGGAGCTGTTTTTT. Its translation is CASSPGLPLSTGELFF.